Included here is one TCR beta chain sequence, with context. These data belong to a study of blood T cell repertoires in COVID-19. Looking at the study overall: COVID-19 samples from acute and convalescent phases originated in the United States, Italy and Spain. Sample material is recorded as cDNA or gDNA derived from T cells, B-cell-depleted T cells, or PBMCs.

V lost 5 bases and J lost 2; bases outside the gene matches: 3. The CDR3 is made up of 14 amino acids. Germline CDR1 is MRHNA and CDR2 is SNTAGT. Methods used by the authors: Using reference gene primer amplification, nucleated cell counts were estimated. The repertoire was sequenced with immunoSEQ multiplex PCR; TCRdb's copy has only in-frame clones and lacks some. V, J and clone size were drawn from that table, and D and trimming were deduced from the DNA. Of some 250,000 clones listed, roughly four fifths were seen once; the top ten hold roughly an eighth. The sequence was collected from a woman between 55 and 75 years old with active or convalescent COVID-19. This chain connects TRBV6-4 to TRBJ1-2, with TRBD1 matching over 9 bases. The specimen was peripheral blood. CDR3 bases: TGTGCCAGCAGTACCGGGACAGGGAACTATGGCTACACCTTC. Protein product: CASSTGTGNYGYTF.